What follows describes a single T cell receptor beta chain. Its target is not known. The sample originates from a study of T cell responses to AZD1222 COVID-19 vaccine. Libraries were prepared by immunoSEQ multiplex PCR; TCRdb keeps only in-frame clonotypes and omits some of them. The data show some 130,000 clones, approximately 90% seen once. Study conclusions and caveats: Among the donors, most were white British and more were female, and clonal diversity was possibly underestimated. Baseline seropositives among AZD1222 recipients totaled only five to seven.

The V end lost 6 bases, the J end lost 0 bases, and 9 bases lay between the germline ends. CDR3 length: 13 amino acids. CDR1 is SNHLY and CDR2 is FYNNEI in the germline V gene. Material: peripheral blood, obtained 28 days after the second AZD1222 dose. The TCR was taken from an adult who received the AZD1222 COVID-19 vaccine. The chain links TRBV2 to TRBJ2-7, with a tentative D call TRBD2 (6 bases). The CDR3 DNA is TGTGCCAGCAGAGCGACTAGCTCCTACGAGCAGTACTTC. Translating it yields CASRATSSYEQYF.